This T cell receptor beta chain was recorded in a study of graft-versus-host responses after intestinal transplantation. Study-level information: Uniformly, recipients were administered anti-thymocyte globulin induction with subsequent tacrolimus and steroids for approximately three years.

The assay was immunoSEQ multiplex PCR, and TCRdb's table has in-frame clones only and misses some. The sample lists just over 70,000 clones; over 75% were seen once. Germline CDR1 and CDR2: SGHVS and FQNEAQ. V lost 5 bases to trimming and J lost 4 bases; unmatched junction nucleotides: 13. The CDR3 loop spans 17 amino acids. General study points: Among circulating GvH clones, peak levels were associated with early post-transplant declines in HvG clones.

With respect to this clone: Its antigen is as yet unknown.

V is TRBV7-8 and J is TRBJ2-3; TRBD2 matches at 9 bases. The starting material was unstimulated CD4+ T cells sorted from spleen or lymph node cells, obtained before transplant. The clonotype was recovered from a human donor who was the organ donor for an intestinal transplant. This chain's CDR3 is CASSPYISGGVADTQYF. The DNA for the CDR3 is TGTGCCAGCAGCCCATACATTAGCGGGGGCGTCGCAGATACGCAGTATTTT.